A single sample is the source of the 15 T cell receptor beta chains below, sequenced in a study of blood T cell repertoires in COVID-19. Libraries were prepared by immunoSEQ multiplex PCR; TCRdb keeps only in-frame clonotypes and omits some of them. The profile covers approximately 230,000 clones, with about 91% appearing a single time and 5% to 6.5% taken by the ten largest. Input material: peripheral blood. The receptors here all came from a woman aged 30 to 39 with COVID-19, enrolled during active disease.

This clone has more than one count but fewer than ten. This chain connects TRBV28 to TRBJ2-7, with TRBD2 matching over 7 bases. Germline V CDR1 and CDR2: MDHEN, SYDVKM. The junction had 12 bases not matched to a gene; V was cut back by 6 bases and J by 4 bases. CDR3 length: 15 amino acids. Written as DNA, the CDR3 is TGTGCCAGCAGGGGCGGTGGTAGCGGGTATTACGAGCAGTACGTC. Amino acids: CASRGGGSGYYEQYV.

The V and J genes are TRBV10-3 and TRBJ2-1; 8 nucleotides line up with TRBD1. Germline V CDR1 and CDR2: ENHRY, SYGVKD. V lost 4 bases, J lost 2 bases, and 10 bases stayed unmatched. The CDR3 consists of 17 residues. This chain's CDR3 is CAISASATGGAYNEQFF. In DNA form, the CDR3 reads TGTGCCATCAGTGCCTCCGCTACAGGGGGTGCCTACAATGAGCAGTTCTTC.

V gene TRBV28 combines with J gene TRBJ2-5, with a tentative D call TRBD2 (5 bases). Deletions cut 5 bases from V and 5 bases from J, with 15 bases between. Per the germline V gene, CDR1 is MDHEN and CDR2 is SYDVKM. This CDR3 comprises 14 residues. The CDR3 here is CASSAGLEVETQYF. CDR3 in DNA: TGTGCCAGCAGTGCCGGACTGGAGGTGGAGACCCAGTACTTC.

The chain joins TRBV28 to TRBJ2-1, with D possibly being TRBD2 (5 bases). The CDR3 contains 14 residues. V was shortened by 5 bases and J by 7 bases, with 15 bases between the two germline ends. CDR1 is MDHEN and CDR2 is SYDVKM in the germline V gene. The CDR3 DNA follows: TGTGCCAGCAGTCTCCGCCGGGAAATTAATGAGCAGTTCTTC. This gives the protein CASSLRREINEQFF.

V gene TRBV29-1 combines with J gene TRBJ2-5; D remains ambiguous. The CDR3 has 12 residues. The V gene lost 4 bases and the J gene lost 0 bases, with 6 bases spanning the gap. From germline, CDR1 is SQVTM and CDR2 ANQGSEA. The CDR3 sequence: CSVGIDQETQYF. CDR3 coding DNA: TGCAGCGTTGGTATAGACCAAGAGACCCAGTACTTC.

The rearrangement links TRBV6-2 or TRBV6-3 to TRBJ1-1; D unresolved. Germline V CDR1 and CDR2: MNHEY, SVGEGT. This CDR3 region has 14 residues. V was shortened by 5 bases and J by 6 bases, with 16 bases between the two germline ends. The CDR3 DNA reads TGTGCCAGCAGTCCCTCCTTTAAGCCTGCTGAAGCTTTCTTT. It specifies CASSPSFKPAEAFF.

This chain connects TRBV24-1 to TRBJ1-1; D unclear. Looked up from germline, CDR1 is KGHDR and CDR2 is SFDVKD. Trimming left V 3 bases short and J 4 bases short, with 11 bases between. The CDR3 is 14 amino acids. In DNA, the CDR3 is TGTGCCACCAGTGATAACCGGGAGTCCACTGAAGCTTTCTTT. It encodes CATSDNRESTEAFF.

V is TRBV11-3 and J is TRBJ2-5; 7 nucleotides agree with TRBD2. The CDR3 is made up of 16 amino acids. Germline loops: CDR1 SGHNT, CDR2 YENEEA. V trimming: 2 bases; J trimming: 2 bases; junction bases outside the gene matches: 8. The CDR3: CASSLREGRPQETQYF. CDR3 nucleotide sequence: TGTGCCAGCAGCTTAAGGGAGGGCAGGCCTCAAGAGACCCAGTACTTC.

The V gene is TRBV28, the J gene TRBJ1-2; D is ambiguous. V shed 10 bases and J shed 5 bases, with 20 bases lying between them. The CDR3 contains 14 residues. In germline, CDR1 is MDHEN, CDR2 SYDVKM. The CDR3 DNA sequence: TGTGCCACCGAGGGAGCCGAAAATGTGTATGGCTACACCTTC. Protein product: CATEGAENVYGYTF.

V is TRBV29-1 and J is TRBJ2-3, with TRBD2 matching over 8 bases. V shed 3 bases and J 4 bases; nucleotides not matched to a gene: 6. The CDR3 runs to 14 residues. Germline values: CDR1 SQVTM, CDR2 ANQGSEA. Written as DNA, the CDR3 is TGCAGCGTTGAGCGGGGGGCCGTCCCAGATACGCAGTATTTT. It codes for CSVERGAVPDTQYF.

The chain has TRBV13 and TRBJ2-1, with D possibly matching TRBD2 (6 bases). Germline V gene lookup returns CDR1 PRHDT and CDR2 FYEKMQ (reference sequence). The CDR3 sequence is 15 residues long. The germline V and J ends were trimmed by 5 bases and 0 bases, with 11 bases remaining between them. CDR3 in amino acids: CASSPSGGSYNEQFF. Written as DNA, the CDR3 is TGTGCCAGCAGCCCCTCCGGGGGCTCCTACAATGAGCAGTTCTTC.

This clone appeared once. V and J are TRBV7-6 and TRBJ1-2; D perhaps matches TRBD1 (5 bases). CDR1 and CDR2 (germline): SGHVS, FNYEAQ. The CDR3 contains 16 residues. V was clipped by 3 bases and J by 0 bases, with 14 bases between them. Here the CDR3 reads CASSLGTGLANYGYTF. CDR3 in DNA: TGTGCCAGCAGCTTGGGTACAGGACTAGCTAACTATGGCTACACCTTC.

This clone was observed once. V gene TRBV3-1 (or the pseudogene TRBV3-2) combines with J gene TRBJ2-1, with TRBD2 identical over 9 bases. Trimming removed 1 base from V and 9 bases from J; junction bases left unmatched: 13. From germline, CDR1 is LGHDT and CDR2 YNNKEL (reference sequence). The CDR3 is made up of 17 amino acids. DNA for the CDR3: TGTGCCAGCAGCCAAGCTTCCTGGGCGGGAGGGCCGAGTGAGCAGTTCTTC. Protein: CASSQASWAGGPSEQFF.

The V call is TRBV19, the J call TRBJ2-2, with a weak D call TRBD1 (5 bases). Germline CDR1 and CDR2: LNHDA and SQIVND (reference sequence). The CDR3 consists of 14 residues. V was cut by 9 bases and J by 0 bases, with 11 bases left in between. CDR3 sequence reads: CASDSLSNTGELFF. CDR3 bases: TGTGCCAGCGACAGTCTTTCGAACACCGGGGAGCTGTTTTTT.

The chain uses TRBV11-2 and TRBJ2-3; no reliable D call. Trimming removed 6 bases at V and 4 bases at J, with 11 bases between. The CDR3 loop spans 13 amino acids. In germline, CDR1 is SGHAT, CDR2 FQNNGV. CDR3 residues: CASSIEWPDTQYF. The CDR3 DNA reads TGTGCCAGCAGTATCGAATGGCCAGATACGCAGTATTTT.